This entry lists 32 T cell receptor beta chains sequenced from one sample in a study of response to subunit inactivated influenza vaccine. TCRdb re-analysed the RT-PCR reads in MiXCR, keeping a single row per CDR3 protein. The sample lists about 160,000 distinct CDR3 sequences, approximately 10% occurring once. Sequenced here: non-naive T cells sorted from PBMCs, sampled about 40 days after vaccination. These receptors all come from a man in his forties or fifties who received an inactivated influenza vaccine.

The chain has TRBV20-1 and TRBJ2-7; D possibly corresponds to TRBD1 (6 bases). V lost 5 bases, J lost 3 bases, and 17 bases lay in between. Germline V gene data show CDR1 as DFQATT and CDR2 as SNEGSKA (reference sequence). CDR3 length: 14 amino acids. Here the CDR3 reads CSADDRSWGYEQYF. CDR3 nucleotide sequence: TGCAGTGCTGATGACAGGAGCTGGGGCTACGAGCAGTACTTC.

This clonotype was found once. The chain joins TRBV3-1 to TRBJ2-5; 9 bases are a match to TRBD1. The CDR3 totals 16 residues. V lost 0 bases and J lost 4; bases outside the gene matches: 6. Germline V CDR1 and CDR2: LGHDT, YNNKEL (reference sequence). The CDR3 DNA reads TGTGCCAGCAGCCAAGAGGGGTGGGACAGGGTAGAGACCCAGTACTTC. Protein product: CASSQEGWDRVETQYF.

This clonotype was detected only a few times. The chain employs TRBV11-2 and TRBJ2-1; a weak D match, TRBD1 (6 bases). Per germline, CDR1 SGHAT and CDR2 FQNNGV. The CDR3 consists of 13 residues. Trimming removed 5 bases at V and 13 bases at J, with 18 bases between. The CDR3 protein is CASSVDRLLDQFF. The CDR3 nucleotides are TGTGCCAGCAGCGTTGACAGGTTATTGGACCAGTTCTTC. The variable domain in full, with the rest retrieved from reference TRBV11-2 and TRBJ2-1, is EAGVAQSPRYKIIEKRQSVAFWCNPISGHATLYWYQQILGQGPKLLIQFQNNGVVDDSQLPKDRFSAERLKGVDSTLKIQPAKLEDSAVYLCASSVDRLLDQFFGPGTRLTVL.

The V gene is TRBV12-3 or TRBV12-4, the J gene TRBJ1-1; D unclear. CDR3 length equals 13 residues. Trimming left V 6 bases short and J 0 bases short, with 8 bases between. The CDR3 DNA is TGTGCCAGCAGACCAGAACTGAACACTGAAGCTTTCTTT. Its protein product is CASRPELNTEAFF.

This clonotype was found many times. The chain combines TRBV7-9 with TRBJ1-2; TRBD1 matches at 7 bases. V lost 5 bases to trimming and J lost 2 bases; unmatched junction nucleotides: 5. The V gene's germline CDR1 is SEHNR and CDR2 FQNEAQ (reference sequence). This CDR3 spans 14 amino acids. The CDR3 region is CASSPGTANYGYTF. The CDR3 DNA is TGTGCCAGCAGCCCAGGGACAGCCAACTATGGCTACACCTTC.

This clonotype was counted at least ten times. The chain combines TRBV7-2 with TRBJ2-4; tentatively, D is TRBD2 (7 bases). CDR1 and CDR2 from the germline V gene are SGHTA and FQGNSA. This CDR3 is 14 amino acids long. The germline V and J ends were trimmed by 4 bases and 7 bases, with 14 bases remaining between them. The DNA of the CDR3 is TGTGCCAGCAGCTATCCACAGGGAGGGAACATTCAGTACTTC. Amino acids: CASSYPQGGNIQYF.

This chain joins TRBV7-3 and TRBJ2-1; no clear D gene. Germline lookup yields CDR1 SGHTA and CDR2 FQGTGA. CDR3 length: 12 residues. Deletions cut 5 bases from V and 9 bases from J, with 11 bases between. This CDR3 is CASSLLGSEQFF. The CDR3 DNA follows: TGTGCCAGCAGCCTCCTAGGGTCTGAGCAGTTCTTC.

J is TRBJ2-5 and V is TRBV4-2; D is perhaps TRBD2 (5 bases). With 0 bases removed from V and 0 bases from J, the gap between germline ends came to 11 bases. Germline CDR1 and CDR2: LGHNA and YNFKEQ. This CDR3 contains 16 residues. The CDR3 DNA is TGTGCCAGCAGCCAAGATGGGTCGGGGTACCAAGAGACCCAGTACTTC. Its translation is CASSQDGSGYQETQYF.

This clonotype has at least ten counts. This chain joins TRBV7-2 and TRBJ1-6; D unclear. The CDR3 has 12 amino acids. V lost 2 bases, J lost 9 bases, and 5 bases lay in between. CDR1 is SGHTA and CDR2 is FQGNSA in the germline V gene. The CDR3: CASSLYPSPLHF. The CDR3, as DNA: TGTGCCAGCAGCTTATATCCTTCACCCCTCCACTTT.

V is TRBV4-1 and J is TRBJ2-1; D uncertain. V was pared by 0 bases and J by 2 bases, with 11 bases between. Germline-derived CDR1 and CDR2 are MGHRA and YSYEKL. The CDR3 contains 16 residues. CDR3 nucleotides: TGCGCCAGCAGCCAAGATCTGCAGGAGACCTACAATGAGCAGTTCTTC. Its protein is CASSQDLQETYNEQFF.

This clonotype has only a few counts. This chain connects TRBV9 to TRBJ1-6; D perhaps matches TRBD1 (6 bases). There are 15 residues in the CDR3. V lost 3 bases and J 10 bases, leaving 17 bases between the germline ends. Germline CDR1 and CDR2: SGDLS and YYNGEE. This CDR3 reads CASSAVVGQSSPLHF. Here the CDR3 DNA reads TGTGCCAGCAGCGCGGTCGTAGGACAGTCCTCACCCCTCCACTTT.

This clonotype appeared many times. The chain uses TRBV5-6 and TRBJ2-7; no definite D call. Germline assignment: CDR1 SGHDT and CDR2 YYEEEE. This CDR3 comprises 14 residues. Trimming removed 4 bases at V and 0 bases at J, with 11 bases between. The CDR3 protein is CASSPLPGSYEQYF. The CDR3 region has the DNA TGTGCCAGCAGCCCCCTCCCAGGCTCCTACGAGCAGTACTTC.

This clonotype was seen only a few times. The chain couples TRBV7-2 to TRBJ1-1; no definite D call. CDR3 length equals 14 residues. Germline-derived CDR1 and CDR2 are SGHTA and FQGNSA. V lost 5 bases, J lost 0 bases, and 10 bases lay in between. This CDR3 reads CASSAMGMNTEAFF. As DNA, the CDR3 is TGTGCCAGCAGCGCTATGGGCATGAACACTGAAGCTTTCTTT.

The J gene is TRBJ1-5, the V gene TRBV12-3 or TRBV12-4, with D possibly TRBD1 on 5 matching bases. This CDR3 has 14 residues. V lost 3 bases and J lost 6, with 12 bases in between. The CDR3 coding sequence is TGTGCCAGCAGTTTGGCAGGGAGGTCTCAGCCCCAGCATTTT. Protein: CASSLAGRSQPQHF.

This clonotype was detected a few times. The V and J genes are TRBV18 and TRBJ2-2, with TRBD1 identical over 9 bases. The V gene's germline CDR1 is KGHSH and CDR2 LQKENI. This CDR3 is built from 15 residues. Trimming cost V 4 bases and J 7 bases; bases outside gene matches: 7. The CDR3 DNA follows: TGTGCCAGCTCACTACGACAGGGGGAAGACGGGGAGCTGTTTTTT. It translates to CASSLRQGEDGELFF.

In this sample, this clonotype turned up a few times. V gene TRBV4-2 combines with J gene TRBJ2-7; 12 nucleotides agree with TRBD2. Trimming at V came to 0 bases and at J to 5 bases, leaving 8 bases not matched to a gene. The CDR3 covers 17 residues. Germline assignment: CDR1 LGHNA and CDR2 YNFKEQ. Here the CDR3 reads CASSQDRASGGVNEQYF. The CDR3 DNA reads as TGTGCCAGCAGCCAAGATAGGGCTAGCGGGGGGGTTAACGAGCAGTACTTC.

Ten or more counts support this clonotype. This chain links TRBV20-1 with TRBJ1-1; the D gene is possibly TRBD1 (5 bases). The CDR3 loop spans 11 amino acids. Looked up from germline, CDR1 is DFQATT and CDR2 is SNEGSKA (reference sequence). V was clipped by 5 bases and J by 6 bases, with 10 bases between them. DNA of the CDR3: TGCAGTGCTCTCAGGGTTCCTGAAGCTTTCTTT. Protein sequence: CSALRVPEAFF.

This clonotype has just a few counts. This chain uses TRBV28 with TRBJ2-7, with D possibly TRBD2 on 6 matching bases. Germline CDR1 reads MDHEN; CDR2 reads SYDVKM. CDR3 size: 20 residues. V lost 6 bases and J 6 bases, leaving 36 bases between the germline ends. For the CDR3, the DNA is TGTGCCAGCAGAATCCAGCAGTTTTTGCCTCCGGGAGTTAGGCCAGGCGAGCAGTACTTC. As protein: CASRIQQFLPPGVRPGEQYF.

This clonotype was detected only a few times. CDR3 coding DNA: TGCAGTGCTAGCCCCTCGGGGGCAGACCGACGGGTCACCGGGGAGCTGTTTTTT. It codes for CSASPSGADRRVTGELFF. V and J are TRBV20-1 and TRBJ2-2; either TRBD1 or TRBD2 may fit D (6 bases each). V dropped 3 bases and J dropped 4 bases, with 24 bases sitting between them. CDR3 length equals 18 residues. Looked up from germline, CDR1 is DFQATT and CDR2 is SNEGSKA (reference sequence).

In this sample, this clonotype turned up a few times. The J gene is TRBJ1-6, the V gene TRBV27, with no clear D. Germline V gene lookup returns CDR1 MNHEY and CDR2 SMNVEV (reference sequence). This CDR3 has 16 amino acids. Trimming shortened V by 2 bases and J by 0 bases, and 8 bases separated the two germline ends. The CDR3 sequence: CASSLKRDSYNSPLHF. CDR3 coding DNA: TGTGCCAGCAGTTTAAAAAGGGACTCCTATAATTCACCCCTCCACTTT.

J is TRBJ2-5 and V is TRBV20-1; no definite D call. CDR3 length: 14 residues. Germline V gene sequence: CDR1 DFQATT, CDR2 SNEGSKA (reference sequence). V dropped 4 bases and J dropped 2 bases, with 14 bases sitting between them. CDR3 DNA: TGCAGTGCTAAGGACGGAAGCTTTCAAGAGACCCAGTACTTC. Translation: CSAKDGSFQETQYF.

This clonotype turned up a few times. The CDR3 loop is CSVVGAGQETQYF. CDR3 in DNA: TGCAGCGTCGTCGGGGCGGGTCAAGAGACCCAGTACTTC. V and J are TRBV29-1 and TRBJ2-5; D tentatively fits TRBD1 or TRBD2 (5 bases each). The CDR3 runs to 13 residues. The germline CDR1 and CDR2 sequences are SQVTM and ANQGSEA. Trimming stripped 6 bases from V and 2 bases from J, with 13 bases between.

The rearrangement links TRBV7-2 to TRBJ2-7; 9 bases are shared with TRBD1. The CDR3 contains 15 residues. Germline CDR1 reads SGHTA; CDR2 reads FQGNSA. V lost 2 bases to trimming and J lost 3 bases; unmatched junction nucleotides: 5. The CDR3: CASSLTGTGNYEQYF. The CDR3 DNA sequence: TGTGCCAGCAGCTTAACAGGGACAGGGAACTACGAGCAGTACTTC.

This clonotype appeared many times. The CDR3 here is CASSQGTSGYYEQYF. The CDR3 coding sequence is TGCGCCAGCAGCCAAGGGACTAGCGGGTACTACGAGCAGTACTTC. This chain uses TRBV4-3 with TRBJ2-7; 11 bases fit TRBD2. Looked up from germline, CDR1 is LGHNA and CDR2 is YSLEER. Germline trimming cut 1 base from V and 3 bases from J; bases unmatched to any gene: 2. CDR3 size: 15 residues.

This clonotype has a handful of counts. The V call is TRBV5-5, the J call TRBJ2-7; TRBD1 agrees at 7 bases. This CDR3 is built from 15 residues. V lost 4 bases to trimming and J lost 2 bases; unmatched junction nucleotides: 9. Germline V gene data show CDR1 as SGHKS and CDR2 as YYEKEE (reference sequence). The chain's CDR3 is CASSLGTDFPYEQYF. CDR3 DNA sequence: TGTGCCAGCAGCCTGGGGACAGACTTCCCCTACGAGCAGTACTTC.

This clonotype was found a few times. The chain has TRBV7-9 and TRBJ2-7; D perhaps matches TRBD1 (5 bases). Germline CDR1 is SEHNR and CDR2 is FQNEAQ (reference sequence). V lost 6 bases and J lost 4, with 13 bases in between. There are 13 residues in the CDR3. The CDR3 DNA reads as TGTGCCAGCAGGCCGGACACCCATTACGAGCAGTACTTC. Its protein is CASRPDTHYEQYF.

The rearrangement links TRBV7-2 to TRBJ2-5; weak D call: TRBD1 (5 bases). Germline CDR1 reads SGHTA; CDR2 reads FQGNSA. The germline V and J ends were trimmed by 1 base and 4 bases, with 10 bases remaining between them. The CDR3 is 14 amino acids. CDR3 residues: CASSLGRRVETQYF. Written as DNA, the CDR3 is TGTGCCAGCAGCTTAGGGCGCAGGGTAGAGACCCAGTACTTC.

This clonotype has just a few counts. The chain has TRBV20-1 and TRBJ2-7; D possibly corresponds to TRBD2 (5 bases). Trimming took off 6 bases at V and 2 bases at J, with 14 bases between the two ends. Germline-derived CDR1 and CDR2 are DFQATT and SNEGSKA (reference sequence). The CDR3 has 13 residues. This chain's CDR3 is CSAPGIGAYEQYF. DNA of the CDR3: TGCAGTGCCCCGGGGATCGGTGCCTACGAGCAGTACTTC.

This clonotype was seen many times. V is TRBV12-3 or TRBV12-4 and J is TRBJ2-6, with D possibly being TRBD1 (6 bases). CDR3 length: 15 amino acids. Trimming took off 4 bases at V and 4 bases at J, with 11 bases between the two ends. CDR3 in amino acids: CASSSRGLGANVLTF. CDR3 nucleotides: TGTGCCAGCAGTTCCAGGGGTTTGGGGGCCAACGTCCTGACTTTC.

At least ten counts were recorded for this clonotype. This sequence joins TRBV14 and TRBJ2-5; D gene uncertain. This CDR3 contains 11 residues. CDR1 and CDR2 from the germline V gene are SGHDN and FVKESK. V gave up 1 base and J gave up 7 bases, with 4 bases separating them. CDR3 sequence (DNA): TGTGCCAGCAGCCAAGTACGGACCCAGTACTTC. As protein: CASSQVRTQYF.

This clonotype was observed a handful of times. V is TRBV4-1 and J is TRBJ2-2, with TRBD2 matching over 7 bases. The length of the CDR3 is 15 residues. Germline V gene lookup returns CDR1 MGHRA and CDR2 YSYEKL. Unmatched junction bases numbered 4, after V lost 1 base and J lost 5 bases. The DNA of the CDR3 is TGCGCCAGCAGCCAAGGGGGGGGGAGGACCGGGGAGCTGTTTTTT. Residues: CASSQGGGRTGELFF.

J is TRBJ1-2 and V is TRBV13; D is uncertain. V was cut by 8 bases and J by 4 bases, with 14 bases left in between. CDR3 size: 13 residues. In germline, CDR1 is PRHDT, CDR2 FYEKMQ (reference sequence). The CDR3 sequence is CASGIGLLYGYTF. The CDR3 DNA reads TGTGCCAGCGGCATCGGGCTCCTCTATGGCTACACCTTC.